This TCR beta chain was documented in a study of early T cells in non-severe SARS-CoV-2 infection. TCRdb re-called the 5' RACE reads with MiXCR, one entry per CDR3 protein. The table lists over 70,000 distinct CDR3 sequences, around 15% of them singletons. The study, taken as a whole, reports: VDJdb matching favored anti-spike CD8 responses, missing private and CD4 specificities.

A few counts support this clonotype. Its antigen is unidentified. Trimming removed 7 bases at V and 2 bases at J, with 15 bases between. The CDR3 sequence is 15 residues long. Germline V CDR1 and CDR2: MNHEY, SVGAGI. This chain uses TRBV6-5 with TRBJ1-3; D perhaps matches TRBD1 (5 bases). This receptor was taken from an adult who was a healthcare worker with PCR-confirmed SARS-CoV-2 infection or an uninfected control (not recorded which). Material for sequencing was whole blood. The chain's CDR3 is CASTLGAFPGNTIYF. CDR3 bases: TGTGCCAGCACCCTTGGGGCCTTCCCTGGAAACACCATATATTTT.